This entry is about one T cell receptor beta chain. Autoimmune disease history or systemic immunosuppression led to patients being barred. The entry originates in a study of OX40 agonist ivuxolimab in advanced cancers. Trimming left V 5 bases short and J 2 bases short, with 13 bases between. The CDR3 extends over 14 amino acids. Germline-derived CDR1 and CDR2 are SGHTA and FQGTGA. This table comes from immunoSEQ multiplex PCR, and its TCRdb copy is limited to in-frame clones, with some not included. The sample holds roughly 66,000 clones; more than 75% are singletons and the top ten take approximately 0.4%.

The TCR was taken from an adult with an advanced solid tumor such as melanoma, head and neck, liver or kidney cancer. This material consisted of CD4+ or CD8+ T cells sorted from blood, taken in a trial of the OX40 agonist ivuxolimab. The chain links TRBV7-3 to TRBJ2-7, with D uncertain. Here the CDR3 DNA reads TGTGCCAGCAGCCGTTTGGGTTTCACCTACGAGCAGTACTTC. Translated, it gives CASSRLGFTYEQYF.